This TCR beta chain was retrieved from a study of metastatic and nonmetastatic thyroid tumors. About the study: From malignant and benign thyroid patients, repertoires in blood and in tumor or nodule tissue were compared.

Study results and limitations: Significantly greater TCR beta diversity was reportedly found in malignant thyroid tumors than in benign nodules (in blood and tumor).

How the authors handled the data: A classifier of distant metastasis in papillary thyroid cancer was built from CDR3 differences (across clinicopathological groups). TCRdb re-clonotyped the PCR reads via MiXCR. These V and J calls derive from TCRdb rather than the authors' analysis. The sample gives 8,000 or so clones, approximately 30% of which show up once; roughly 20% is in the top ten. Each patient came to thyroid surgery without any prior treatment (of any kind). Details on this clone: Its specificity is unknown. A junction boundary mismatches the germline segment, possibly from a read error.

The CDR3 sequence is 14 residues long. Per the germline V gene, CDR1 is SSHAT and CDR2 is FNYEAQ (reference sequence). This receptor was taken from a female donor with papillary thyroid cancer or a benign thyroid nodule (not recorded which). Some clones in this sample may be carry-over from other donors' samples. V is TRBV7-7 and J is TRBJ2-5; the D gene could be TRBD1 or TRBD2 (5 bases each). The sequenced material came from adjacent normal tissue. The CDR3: CASSLALGAETHYF. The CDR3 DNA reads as TGTGCTAGCAGCTTAGCGCTAGGGGCGGAGACCCATTACTTC.